This T cell receptor (beta chain) was recovered during a study of response to subunit inactivated influenza vaccine (dated by TCRdb to 2017 to 2018). Regarding the complete study: Deep quantitative T cell receptor repertoire profiling was used in the study to track responses to a trivalent subunit inactivated influenza vaccine. What the work shows at the level of the full study, not this receptor alone: The authors proposed that each seasonal influenza vaccination may bring in only a limited number of new T cells.

The CDR3 numbers 17 residues from cysteine through phenylalanine. Only CDR3 DNA remains: 51 bases, in frame from the first base. Based on the germline V gene (reference sequence), the CDR1 and CDR2 sequences are SEHNR and FQNEAQ. V and J are truncated by 3 bases and 0 bases respectively, leaving an intervening sequence of 14 bases. The library was built by means of RT-PCR. TCRdb names Illumina HiSeq 2500 as the instrument used. TCRdb trimmed the raw reads at Q25, called clones with MiXCR and kept productive beta chains. Rows with a matching CDR3 protein are joined into one entry that keeps the most common DNA and genes. This sample lists roughly 570,000 distinct CDR3 sequences; 10% to 15% were detected once. The ten largest clones represent under 15% of the sample. The sample's time point label, decoded: 45 days after influenza vaccine administration. A note on this clonotype: Its target antigen remains unknown. No base qualities exist here, and no much larger clone lies one base off it.

The sequence links TRBV7-9 to TRBJ2-2; the D gene is possibly TRBD1 or TRBD2, each agreeing over 6 bases. The TCR sequence derives from a man in his forties or fifties who received an inactivated influenza vaccine. Donor details come from another sample of the same person, matched by shared clones. The sequenced sample was PBMCs from blood, obtained roughly 47 days after vaccination. At the DNA level, the sequence is TGTGCCAGCAGCTTGATTCGGGGGCCCACGAACACCGGGGAGCTGTTTTTT. Its amino acids are CASSLIRGPTNTGELFF.